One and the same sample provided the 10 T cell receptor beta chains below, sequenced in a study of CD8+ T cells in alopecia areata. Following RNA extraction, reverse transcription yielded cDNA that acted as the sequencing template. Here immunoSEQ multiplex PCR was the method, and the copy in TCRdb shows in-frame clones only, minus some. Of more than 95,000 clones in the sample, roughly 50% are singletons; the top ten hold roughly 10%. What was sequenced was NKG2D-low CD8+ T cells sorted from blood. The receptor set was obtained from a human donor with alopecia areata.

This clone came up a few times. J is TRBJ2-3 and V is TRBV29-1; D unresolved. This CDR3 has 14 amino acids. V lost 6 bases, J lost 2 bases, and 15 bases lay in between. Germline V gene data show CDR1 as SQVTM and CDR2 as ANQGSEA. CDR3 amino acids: CSVPLSGPTDTQYF. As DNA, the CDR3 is TGCAGCGTCCCCCTATCCGGCCCCACAGATACGCAGTATTTT.

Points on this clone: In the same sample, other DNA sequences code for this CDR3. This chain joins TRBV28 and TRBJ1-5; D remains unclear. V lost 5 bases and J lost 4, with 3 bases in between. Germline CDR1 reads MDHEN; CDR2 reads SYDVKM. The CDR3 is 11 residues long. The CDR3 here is CASSHNQPQHF. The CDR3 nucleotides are TGTGCCAGCAGTCATAATCAGCCCCAGCATTTT.

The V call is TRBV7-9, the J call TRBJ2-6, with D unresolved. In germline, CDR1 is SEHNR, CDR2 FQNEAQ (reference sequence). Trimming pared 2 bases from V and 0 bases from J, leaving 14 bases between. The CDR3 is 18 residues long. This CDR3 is CASSLSREAHSGANVLTF. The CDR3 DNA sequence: TGTGCCAGCAGCTTATCCAGAGAAGCGCACTCTGGGGCCAACGTCCTGACTTTC.

CDR3 protein: CASSETAVYGYTF. The DNA for the CDR3 is TGTGCCAGCAGTGAAACGGCAGTCTATGGCTACACCTTC. This chain joins TRBV2 and TRBJ1-2, with D hard to call. V was pared by 2 bases and J by 4 bases, with 8 bases between. CDR1 is SNHLY and CDR2 is FYNNEI in the germline V gene. The CDR3 has 13 residues.

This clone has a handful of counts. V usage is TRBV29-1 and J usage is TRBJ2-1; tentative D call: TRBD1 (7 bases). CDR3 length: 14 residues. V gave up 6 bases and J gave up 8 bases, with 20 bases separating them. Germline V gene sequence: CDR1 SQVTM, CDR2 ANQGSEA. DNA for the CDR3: TGCAGCGTCTCGGGCGGGATCAGGGGGGATGAGCAGTTCTTC. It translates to CSVSGGIRGDEQFF.

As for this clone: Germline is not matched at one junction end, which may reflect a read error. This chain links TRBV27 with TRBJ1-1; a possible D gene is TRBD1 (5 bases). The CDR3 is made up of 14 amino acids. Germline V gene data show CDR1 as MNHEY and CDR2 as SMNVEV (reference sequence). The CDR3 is CASSTGTQGTEASF. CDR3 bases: TGTGCCAGCAGCACCGGGACCCAGGGCACTGAAGCTTCCTTT.

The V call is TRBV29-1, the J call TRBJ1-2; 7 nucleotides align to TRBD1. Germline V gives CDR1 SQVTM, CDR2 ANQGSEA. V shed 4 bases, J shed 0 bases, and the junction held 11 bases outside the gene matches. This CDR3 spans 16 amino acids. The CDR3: CSVAGGTALTNYGYTF. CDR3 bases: TGCAGCGTTGCGGGCGGGACAGCTTTAACTAACTATGGCTACACCTTC.

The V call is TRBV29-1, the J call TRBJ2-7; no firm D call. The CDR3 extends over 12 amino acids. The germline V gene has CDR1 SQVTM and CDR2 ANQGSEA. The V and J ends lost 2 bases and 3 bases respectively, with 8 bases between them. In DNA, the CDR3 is TGCAGCGTTGAATCGGTCGGCTACGAGCAGTACTTC. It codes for CSVESVGYEQYF.

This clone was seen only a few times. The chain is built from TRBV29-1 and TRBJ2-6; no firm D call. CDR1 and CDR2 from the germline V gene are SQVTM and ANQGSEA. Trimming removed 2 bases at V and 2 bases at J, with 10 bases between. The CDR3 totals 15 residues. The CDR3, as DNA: TGCAGCGTTGAACTCTATAGGGCTGGGGCCAACGTCCTGACTTTC. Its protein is CSVELYRAGANVLTF.

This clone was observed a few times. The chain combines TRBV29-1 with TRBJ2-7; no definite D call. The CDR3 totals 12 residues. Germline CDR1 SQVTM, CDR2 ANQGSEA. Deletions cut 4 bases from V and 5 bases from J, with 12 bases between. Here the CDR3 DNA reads TGCAGCGTTGGAGCCTCCTTCGACGAGCAGTACTTC. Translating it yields CSVGASFDEQYF.